This TCR beta chain came from a study of vaccination and CD4 T cells after COVID-19. About the study: Post-vaccination specimens were collected at a median of approximately 66 days following dose two (range 14 to 241).

The Oncomine TCR Beta short-read assay was applied to DNA of cultured CD4+ T cells. TCRdb called the PCR reads again in MiXCR, with one record for every CDR3 protein. Of about 6,500 distinct CDR3 sequences listed, roughly 44% were seen once; the top ten hold 30% to 40%. Germline V gives CDR1 DFQATT, CDR2 SNEGSKA (reference sequence). The junction had 3 bases not matched to a gene; V was cut back by 1 base and J by 5 bases. The CDR3 runs to 14 residues. This clonotype was recorded a few times. Its antigen is unknown. Stated treatment: approximately nine-day PBMC culture with coronavirus spike peptide pools or control peptides (ViraFEST assay). Before the COVID-19 pandemic (2011-2018), CD4+ T cells were obtained from the unexposed donor. Study results and limitations: When vaccine-specific clones from convalescent patients were examined, 304 of 307 were spike mono-reactive.

The V gene is TRBV20-1, the J gene TRBJ2-2; 8 nucleotides agree with TRBD2. What was sequenced was CD4+ T cells from blood, cultured in vitro. The sequence was obtained from a human donor in good health. CDR3 sequence (DNA): TGCAGTGCTAGAGTGCAGCGGGGGACCGGGGAGCTGTTTTTT. Its protein is CSARVQRGTGELFF.